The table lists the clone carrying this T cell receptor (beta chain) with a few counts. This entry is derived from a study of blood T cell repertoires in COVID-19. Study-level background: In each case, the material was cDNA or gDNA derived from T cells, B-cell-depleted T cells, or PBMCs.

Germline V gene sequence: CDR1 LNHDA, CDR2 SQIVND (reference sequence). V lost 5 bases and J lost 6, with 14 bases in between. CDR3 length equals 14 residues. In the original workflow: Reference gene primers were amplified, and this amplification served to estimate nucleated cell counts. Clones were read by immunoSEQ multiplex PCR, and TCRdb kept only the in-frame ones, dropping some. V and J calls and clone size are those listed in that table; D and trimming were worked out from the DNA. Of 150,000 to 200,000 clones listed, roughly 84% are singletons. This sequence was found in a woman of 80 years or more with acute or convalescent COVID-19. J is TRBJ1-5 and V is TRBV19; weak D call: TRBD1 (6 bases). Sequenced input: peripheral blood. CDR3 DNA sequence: TGTGCCAGTAGTCCCCAGGGGCCAGGTCAGCCCCAGCATTTT. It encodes CASSPQGPGQPQHF.